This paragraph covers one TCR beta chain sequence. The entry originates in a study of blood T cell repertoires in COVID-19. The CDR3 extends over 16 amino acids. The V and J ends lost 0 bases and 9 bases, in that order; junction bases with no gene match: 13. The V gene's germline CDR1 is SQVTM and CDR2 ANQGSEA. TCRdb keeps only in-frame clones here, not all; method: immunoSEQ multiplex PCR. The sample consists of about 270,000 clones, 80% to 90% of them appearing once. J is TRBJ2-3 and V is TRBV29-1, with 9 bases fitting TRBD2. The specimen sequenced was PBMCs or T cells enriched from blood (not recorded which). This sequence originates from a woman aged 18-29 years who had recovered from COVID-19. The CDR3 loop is CSVEEGLAGSTGTQYF. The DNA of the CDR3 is TGCAGCGTTGAAGAAGGGCTAGCGGGGTCAACAGGCACGCAGTATTTT.